The clone carrying this T cell receptor beta chain occurred a few times. What was amplified from RNA transcripts were TCR beta CDR3 regions. First-round RT-PCR with HTBI primers amplified the TCR CDR3 region. One entry per CDR3 protein, called by TCRdb with MiXCR from the multiplex PCR reads. The table includes roughly 640,000 distinct CDR3 sequences, more than 15% detected once. This sample was taken from a study of T cells in Graves' hyperthyroidism and ophthalmopathy. Germline-derived CDR1 and CDR2 are SGHRS and YFSETQ. CDR3 length: 16 residues. Trimming cost V 4 bases and J 5 bases; bases outside gene matches: 11. Not enrolled were patients with uncontrolled infection, other autoimmune disease, pregnancy or lactation.

The chain is built from TRBV5-1 and TRBJ2-1; 8 bases align to TRBD2. Sequences were obtained from blood. The origin of this receptor is a woman in her thirties or forties with Graves' ophthalmopathy. In DNA form, the CDR3 reads TGCGCCAGCAGCCCCGATCGGGGGACTAGGGACAATGAGCAGTTCTTC. Translation: CASSPDRGTRDNEQFF.